The next 4 T cell receptor beta chains were all read from a single sample in a study of early T cells in non-severe SARS-CoV-2 infection. TCRdb reprocessed the 5' RACE reads with MiXCR, giving one entry per CDR3 protein. The sample records about 69,000 distinct CDR3 sequences, roughly 9.5% being singletons. The material sequenced was whole blood. The receptor set was obtained from an adult who was a healthcare worker with PCR-confirmed SARS-CoV-2 infection or an uninfected control (not recorded which).

This clonotype was found many times. The chain recombines TRBV2 with TRBJ1-5; D unresolved. The CDR3 is made up of 13 amino acids. Germline CDR1 and CDR2: SNHLY and FYNNEI. The V end lost 3 bases, the J end lost 7 bases, and 10 bases lay between the germline ends. The CDR3 protein is CASSDPNGQPQHF. As DNA, the CDR3 is TGTGCCAGCAGTGACCCTAACGGGCAGCCCCAGCATTTT.

This clonotype turned up a few times. The CDR3 DNA follows: TGTGCCAGCAGCTCTGCGGGAACCGCGAACACTGAAGCTTTCTTT. Translating it yields CASSSAGTANTEAFF. V is TRBV7-2 and J is TRBJ1-1, with D unresolved. The CDR3 consists of 15 residues. Looked up from germline, CDR1 is SGHTA and CDR2 is FQGNSA. The V end was cut by 4 bases, the J end by 1 base, with 13 bases between.

The chain links TRBV5-5 to TRBJ2-3; D not certain. V was trimmed by 2 bases and J by 3 bases, leaving 10 bases between them. This CDR3 spans 14 amino acids. The V gene's germline CDR1 is SGHKS and CDR2 YYEKEE (reference sequence). In DNA, the CDR3 is TGTGCCAGCAGCTTTACACGGACGACAGATACGCAGTATTTT. Translated, it gives CASSFTRTTDTQYF.

This clonotype came up many times. CDR3 protein: CASSLAVLAAPNKTQYF. Written as DNA, the CDR3 is TGTGCCAGCAGCTTAGCGGTGCTAGCGGCACCAAACAAGACCCAGTACTTC. This chain uses TRBV7-9 with TRBJ2-5, with 7 bases aligning to TRBD2. This CDR3 spans 17 amino acids. J gave up 6 bases and V 0 bases, and 13 bases lay outside the gene matches. CDR1 is SEHNR, CDR2 FQNEAQ, per germline (reference sequence).